This T cell receptor (beta chain) appears in the sequencing data of a study of blood T cell repertoires in COVID-19. In terms of age and location, participants ranged from roughly 18 to 89 years and lived in about 25 US areas. Clinical history as reported by participants underpinned cohort assignment. Repertoires were generated with immunoSEQ multiplex PCR, while TCRdb's copy carries only in-frame clones and drops some. The sample lists over 200,000 clones; approximately 87% were seen once. The sequence came from a woman aged 45 to 65 in a cohort exposed to, infected with or recovered from COVID-19 (not recorded which). Sequenced: PBMCs or T cells enriched from blood (not recorded which).

CDR3 nucleotides: TGTGCCAGCAGCCCACCCTTGAGGACAGGGGGCGTTAGGAATGAGCAGTTCTTC. This translates into CASSPPLRTGGVRNEQFF. The genes are TRBV7-9 and TRBJ2-1, with TRBD1 matching over 11 bases. With V trimmed by 5 bases and J by 7 bases, 16 bases remained unmatched. Germline V CDR1 and CDR2: SEHNR, FQNEAQ (reference sequence). This CDR3 has 18 residues.